This T cell receptor (beta chain) was observed in a study of T cell responses to AZD1222 COVID-19 vaccine. General study findings and limits: Repertoires were obtained only post-peak T cell response. Baseline serology detected seropositivity in only five or six AZD1222 recipients. Clonal diversity was possibly underestimated, and the donors were mostly white British, with more females.

Concerning this clone: The antigen is not known.

The repertoire was sequenced with immunoSEQ multiplex PCR; TCRdb's copy has only in-frame clones and lacks some. This table holds around 120,000 clones, 90% to 95% found once. This TCR was sampled from an adult who received the AZD1222 COVID-19 vaccine. The material was peripheral blood, obtained 28 days after the second AZD1222 dose.

CDR3 in DNA: TGTGCCAGCAGCTTAGATATTGGCGGGGGGGGTAATGAGCAGTTCTTC. Its protein is CASSLDIGGGGNEQFF. The V and J genes are TRBV11-2 and TRBJ2-1, with TRBD2 matching over 9 bases. V lost 0 bases and J lost 7; bases outside the gene matches: 7. The CDR3 sequence is 16 residues long. Germline lookup yields CDR1 SGHAT and CDR2 FQNNGV.